This T cell receptor beta chain was retrieved from a study of shared clonotypes between healthy human individuals (dated by TCRdb to 2020 to 2021). About the investigation overall: Three men and two women, aged 18 to 49 years, made up the cohort. Per donor, three plates each were used for CD4 naive and CD4 memory, two for CD8 naive, and one for CD8 memory. Blood TCR repertoires of a handful of healthy adults were deeply sequenced to estimate repertoire size and the extent of clonotype sharing between individuals. To increase sequencing depth and limit assay-specific biases, different laboratories used diverse techniques to prepare libraries and sequence TCR repertoires. Between about 0.8 and 9 billion PBMCs per donor were obtained by leukapheresis.

Points on this clone: This clone's antigen is unknown. One base away there is no much larger clone; base qualities are not given.

The CDR3 runs 17 amino acids, cysteine and phenylalanine included. The read is trimmed to its CDR3 DNA, 51 bases read in frame from base 1. The germline V gene yields LGHNA for CDR1 and YNFKEQ for CDR2. For this chain, trimming is 4 bases at the V end and 5 bases at the J end, and the number of junction bases without a gene match is 7. TCR CDR3 regions were amplified from genomic DNA by multiplex PCR using the deep immunoSEQ assay. Extracted genomic DNA from each cell subset was spread evenly across all wells of several immunoSEQ 96-well plates, with each plate serving as a replicate. For sorted subsets, each replicate PCR was loaded with about 200 ng genomic DNA, equivalent to 32,000 or so T cell genomes. Purified libraries were quantified with a Qubit 3.0 fluorometer, sized on a Bioanalyzer 2100, and re-quantified with the KAPA Library Quantification kit. Each immunoSEQ 96-well plate was sequenced on its own single-read 150-cycle Illumina NextSeq 550 flow cell. Per the source publication's procedure: Because the immunoSEQ output held only junctional sequences and lacked quality scores, the filtering could not match the filtering applied to full-length reads. To assign V/J genes and CDR3, sequences were annotated using PyIR, a Python wrapper for IgBLAST v1.9, with IMGT germline references. Reads with weak V/J assignments (E-value above 1e-6), missing CDR3, stop codons, out-of-frame junctions, or ambiguous translated residues were removed. V3J clonotypes were defined as sequences sharing the same inferred V gene, J gene, and CDR3 amino acid sequence. To compute the percentage overlap between repertoires, the number of shared unique clonotypes was divided by the size of the smaller repertoire. Three approaches were used to assess repertoire richness: RTK rarefaction, the Chao1 estimator, and Recon v2.1 estimates of unobserved clonotypes. OLGA was used to compute generation probabilities for all TCRbeta clonotypes that the gDNA method yielded from a few donors. TCRdb retrieved this table from immuneACCESS and kept in-frame rearrangements only. Not all clones are present; in checked studies, unresolved V genes account for under half, and no reason is known for the remainder. That table gives V, J and clone size, and the DNA gave D and trimming. In this sample the table shows some 2 million clones, 85% to 95% of which occur a single time. The ten most abundant clones make up roughly 0.13% of the sample.

What the study reported, not specific to this receptor: Pairwise subsampling led to the expectation that sequencing depth would affect the degree of clonotype sharing among donors. Even with the large sequencing depth, rarefaction of the sorted-subset datasets indicated that sequencing was incomplete. Compared with non-shared clonotypes, clonotypes shared by all four sorted-subset donors had higher generation probabilities. Sampling was restricted to blood, and TCR repertoires in tissues likely differ from the TCR repertoires found in blood. Across a handful of donors, about 5% of naive CD4, approximately 3.6% of naive CD8, approximately 2.5% of memory CD4, and approximately 0.4% of memory CD8 clonotypes were shared. Larger estimated clonotype richness was generally found for naive subsets than for memory subsets. The small number of donors limited the genetic and exposure-history diversity represented.

The donors were healthy, HIV-negative adults who had no recently reported acute infections or vaccinations. Every donor was a Caucasian adult residing in Nashville, Tennessee, USA. CD4+ T cells were enriched through magnetic negative selection, after which naive cells were positively selected on CD45RA and the remaining negative fraction served as the memory subset. Blood was obtained by leukapheresis, after which PBMCs were separated by Ficoll-Histopaque density gradient centrifugation and cryopreserved in liquid nitrogen vapor phase. Analytical flow cytometry was used to check the purity and quantity of every magnetically sorted T cell population. Each sorted fraction had its genomic DNA isolated and then quantified by UV absorbance on a Nanodrop 2000c.

The source of this sequence is a man aged 18 to 29 in good health. The sequence is built from TRBV4-2 and TRBJ2-2; 13 of the junction bases match TRBD2. The material sequenced was naive CD4+ T cells sorted from blood. According to the study, the label for this sample's cell subset or site signals: CD45RA+ positively selected. The bases are TGTGCCAGCAGCCCGCAGCCACTAGCGGGGGGGACCGGGGAGCTGTTTTTT. This sequence encodes CASSPQPLAGGTGELFF.